Presented here are 32 T cell receptor beta chains from one specimen sequenced in a study of Graves' ophthalmopathy and Graves' hyperthyroidism. Using RNA transcripts, the TCR beta CDR3 regions were amplified. In the first round, RT-PCR was carried out with HTBI primers, and a multiplex PCR formed the second round. TCRdb called the multiplex PCR reads again in MiXCR, with one record for every CDR3 protein. The repertoire holds about 550,000 distinct CDR3 sequences, with about 35% as singletons. Sequencing was performed on peripheral blood or thyroid tissue (not recorded which). Every receptor here comes from an adult man with Graves' hyperthyroidism.

This clonotype was seen just once. The V gene is TRBV11-2, the J gene TRBJ2-1, with 8 bases lining up with TRBD2. Germline CDR1 is SGHAT and CDR2 is FQNNGV. V trimming: 3 bases; J trimming: 4 bases; junction bases outside the gene matches: 2. The CDR3 length is 14 residues. CDR3 sequence reads: CASSLTSDYNEQFF. As DNA, the CDR3 is TGTGCCAGCAGCTTGACTAGCGATTACAATGAGCAGTTCTTC.

V gene TRBV15 combines with J gene TRBJ2-5; 12 nucleotides match TRBD1. The CDR3 has 15 residues. With V trimmed by 8 bases and J by 9 bases, 13 bases remained unmatched. CDR1 LNHNV and CDR2 YYDKDF come from the germline V gene (reference sequence). The CDR3 coding sequence is TGTGCCACCCGCCGGGACAGGGGGCTCGGTCAGCCCCAGTACTTC. Protein: CATRRDRGLGQPQYF.

Details on this clonotype: Relative to the germline gene, one junction end is altered; a read error may explain this. The J gene is TRBJ1-6, the V gene TRBV10-2; D not certain. The CDR3 has 11 amino acids. Per the germline V gene, CDR1 is WSHSY and CDR2 is SAAADI. DNA for the CDR3: TGCGCCAGCAGTGAAGGAGCAGCCATCAACTTT. Its translation: CASSEGAAINF.

As regards this clonotype: This may be a read error, as it is one base from a much larger clone. This chain uses TRBV5-1 with TRBJ2-7, with 7 nucleotides matching TRBD2. The CDR3 contains 14 residues. Germline V gives CDR1 SGHRS, CDR2 YFSETQ. The CDR3 nucleotides are TGCGCCGGCAGCTTGTCAGCGGGAACCTACGAGCAGTACTTC. Residues: CAGSLSAGTYEQYF.

Regarding this clonotype: Possible read error: a much larger clone is one base away. The chain carries TRBV7-9 and TRBJ2-2, with 13 bases fitting TRBD2. V shed 3 bases and J 2 bases; nucleotides not matched to a gene: 3. The CDR3 has 17 amino acids. Germline V gene sequence: CDR1 SEHNR, CDR2 FQNEAQ (reference sequence). The CDR3 sequence is CASSLEGLAGNTGELFF. Here the CDR3 DNA reads TGTGCCAGCAGCTTGGAGGGACTAGCGGGAAACACCGGGGAGCTGTTTTTT.

This clonotype appeared once. A read error may explain this, as a much larger clone is one base away. The V call is TRBV9, the J call TRBJ1-4, with D hard to call. The germline V gene encodes CDR1 SGDLS and CDR2 YYNGEE. There are 15 residues in the CDR3. CDR3 in DNA: TGTGCCGGCAGCCTCTCGGCGGTAGAATCGGCAAAACTGTTTTTT. Protein sequence: CAGSLSAVESAKLFF.

J is TRBJ2-5 and V is TRBV20-1; D gene ambiguous. V was cut by 0 bases and J by 1 base, with 15 bases left in between. Germline assignment: CDR1 DFQATT and CDR2 SNEGSKA (reference sequence). CDR3 size: 16 residues. The CDR3 sequence: CSARDPSPGIQETQYF. The CDR3 region has the DNA TGCAGTGCTAGAGACCCCTCTCCCGGAATCCAAGAGACCCAGTACTTC.

Ten or more counts support this clonotype. The rearrangement links TRBV7-2 to TRBJ2-7, with 7 bases identical to TRBD1. Germline V gene data show CDR1 as SGHTA and CDR2 as FQGNSA. The CDR3 length is 13 residues. With 1 base clipped from V and 12 bases from J, the junction kept 9 bases outside the gene matches. The CDR3, as DNA: TGTGCCAGCAGCTTAGAAGGGGACAGTGGATTGTACTTC. Protein: CASSLEGDSGLYF.

Only a few counts were recorded for this clonotype. This sequence joins TRBV5-4 and TRBJ1-2; the match to TRBD1 covers 8 bases. Germline CDR1 is SGHNT and CDR2 is YYREEE (reference sequence). The CDR3 covers 18 residues. V trimming: 2 bases; J trimming: 0 bases; junction bases outside the gene matches: 12. In DNA form, the CDR3 reads TGTGCCAGCAGCTTCGGGACAGGCCCCCCTCCAGCTAACTATGGCTACACCTTC. Protein: CASSFGTGPPPANYGYTF.

This clonotype was recorded at least ten times. The rearrangement uses TRBV7-9 and TRBJ2-7, with 11 bases lining up with TRBD2. CDR3 length equals 14 residues. The trim removed 5 bases at V and 3 bases at J, leaving 3 bases unmatched. Per the germline V gene, CDR1 is SEHNR and CDR2 is FQNEAQ (reference sequence). This chain's CDR3 is CASSAGTSGYEQYF. In nucleotides, the CDR3 is TGTGCCAGCAGCGCCGGGACTAGCGGCTACGAGCAGTACTTC.

This chain uses TRBV20-1 with TRBJ2-3, with 7 bases matching TRBD2. Germline V gene lookup returns CDR1 DFQATT and CDR2 SNEGSKA (reference sequence). This CDR3 is 14 amino acids long. V lost 4 bases and J lost 0; bases outside the gene matches: 4. The CDR3 bases are TGCAGTGCTATCCCTAGCGGCAGCACAGATACGCAGTATTTT. It yields the protein CSAIPSGSTDTQYF.

With regard to this clonotype: A junction boundary mismatches the germline segment, possibly from a read error. V usage is TRBV7-9 and J usage is TRBJ2-7; TRBD1 aligns across 10 bases. Germline-derived CDR1 and CDR2 are SEHNR and FQNEAQ (reference sequence). The length of the CDR3 is 14 residues. The CDR3 spells CASSARDRGYEQCF. The CDR3 region has the DNA TGTGCCAGCAGCGCCCGGGACAGGGGCTACGAGCAGTGCTTC.

The table lists this clonotype with many counts. The genes are TRBV5-5 and TRBJ1-6; 8 positions match TRBD1. CDR3 size: 14 residues. Unmatched junction bases numbered 6, after V lost 5 bases and J lost 8 bases. Germline CDR1 reads SGHKS; CDR2 reads YYEKEE (reference sequence). The CDR3 DNA follows: TGTGCCAGCAGTCGGGCAGGGGGCGATTCACCCCTCCACTTT. Amino acids: CASSRAGGDSPLHF.

Only a few counts were recorded for this clonotype. This chain links TRBV20-1 with TRBJ2-3; TRBD1 agrees at 7 bases. The germline V gene has CDR1 DFQATT and CDR2 SNEGSKA (reference sequence). The CDR3 has 14 residues. V lost 3 bases, J lost 4 bases, and 7 bases stayed unmatched. The CDR3 nucleotides are TGCAGTGCTAGTGACAGGGAGAGTGCAGATACGCAGTATTTT. Its protein is CSASDRESADTQYF.

Many counts were recorded for this clonotype. The chain employs TRBV7-9 and TRBJ1-6; possibly TRBD1 for D (5 bases). Deletions cut 5 bases from V and 10 bases from J, with 15 bases between. CDR1 and CDR2 from the germline V gene are SEHNR and FQNEAQ (reference sequence). The CDR3 has 14 amino acids. CDR3 bases: TGTGCCAGCAGCCAAGCCCGGCGGGGGTCACCCCTCCACTTT. As protein: CASSQARRGSPLHF.

Turning to this clonotype: Just one base apart from a much larger clone, this may be a read error. The chain uses TRBV5-1 and TRBJ1-1; no definite D call. Germline CDR1 SGHRS, CDR2 YFSETQ. This CDR3 has 14 amino acids. V was clipped by 6 bases and J by 0 bases, with 12 bases between them. This chain's CDR3 is CASTSSAMNTEAFF. The CDR3 DNA reads as TGCGCCAGCACCTCAAGTGCAATGAACACTGAAGCTTTCTTT.

This clonotype has a count of ten or more. The chain recombines TRBV7-9 with TRBJ2-5; a weak D match, TRBD2 (6 bases). V lost 4 bases and J lost 7, with 19 bases in between. The CDR3 sequence is 15 residues long. CDR1 is SEHNR, CDR2 FQNEAQ, per germline (reference sequence). The CDR3 here is CASSSGKRTGGTQYF. The DNA for the CDR3 is TGTGCCAGCAGCTCAGGGAAGCGGACCGGGGGGACCCAGTACTTC. Looking up the rest from reference TRBV7-9 and TRBJ2-5 gives the full variable domain: DTGVSQNPRHKITKRGQNVTFRCDPISEHNRLYWYRQTLGQGPEFLTYFQNEAQLEKSRLLSDRFSAERPKGSFSTLEIQRTEQGDSAMYLCASSSGKRTGGTQYFGPGTRLLVL.

The chain links TRBV11-2 to TRBJ2-5; TRBD2 matches 10 bases. The V segment lost 6 bases and the J segment 2 bases; nucleotides outside the gene matches: 3. Germline CDR1 and CDR2: SGHAT and FQNNGV. The CDR3 spans 14 residues. CDR3 loop: CASRPAGGQETQYF. As DNA, the CDR3 is TGTGCCAGCAGACCAGCGGGAGGGCAAGAGACCCAGTACTTC.

The V and J genes are TRBV25-1 and TRBJ1-2; TRBD1 matches 7 bases. This CDR3 is built from 15 residues. Germline lookup yields CDR1 MGHDK and CDR2 SYGVNS. After removal of 2 bases from V and 7 bases from J, the junction contained 10 bases not matched to a gene. The CDR3 region has the DNA TGTGCCAGCAGTGAACCCGAGACAGGGTATCGTGGCTACACCTTC. Encoded protein: CASSEPETGYRGYTF.

There are many counts of this clonotype. The V gene is TRBV7-2, the J gene TRBJ1-5, with TRBD1 as a possible D gene (6 bases). This CDR3 has 14 residues. Germline CDR1 and CDR2: SGHTA and FQGNSA. Between the trimmed V and J ends, which lost 3 bases and 4 bases, there was a span of 10 bases. This CDR3 is CASSLSGANQPQHF. CDR3 DNA: TGTGCCAGCAGCTTGTCAGGGGCGAATCAGCCCCAGCATTTT.

This chain connects TRBV7-9 to TRBJ2-7, with D possibly matching TRBD2 (5 bases). V dropped 1 base and J dropped 7 bases, with 20 bases sitting between them. Germline CDR1 reads SEHNR; CDR2 reads FQNEAQ (reference sequence). The CDR3 is 16 residues long. CDR3: CASSLVVGGPYNEQYF. CDR3 bases: TGTGCCAGCAGCTTAGTCGTGGGCGGGCCCTACAATGAGCAGTACTTC.

The chain has TRBV6-1 and TRBJ2-2; a possible D gene is TRBD1 (5 bases). The V end was cut by 4 bases, the J end by 4 bases, with 13 bases between. The germline V gene encodes CDR1 MNHNS and CDR2 SASEGT. The CDR3 spans 15 residues. CDR3 nucleotides: TGTGCCAGCAGTGCTTGGACATCGAGCACCGGGGAGCTGTTTTTT. This encodes CASSAWTSSTGELFF.

The chain uses TRBV20-1 and TRBJ1-1; TRBD1 might be the D (6 bases). Germline V gene sequence: CDR1 DFQATT, CDR2 SNEGSKA (reference sequence). The ends were cut back, 4 bases at V and 7 bases at J, with 25 bases in the middle. The CDR3 totals 16 residues. CDR3 DNA sequence: TGCAGTGCTAATGGCCTTCCTATGGGGGCGGAGTTTGAAGCTTTCTTT. Encoded protein: CSANGLPMGAEFEAFF.

This clonotype was seen repeatedly, ten times or more. The chain's CDR3 is CASRRDRENTEAFF. For the CDR3, the DNA is TGTGCCAGCAGACGGGACAGGGAGAACACTGAAGCTTTCTTT. This chain uses TRBV7-9 with TRBJ1-1; 9 bases fit TRBD1. CDR1 is SEHNR and CDR2 is FQNEAQ in the germline V gene (reference sequence). Trimming took 6 bases from V and 1 from J; bases not matched to a gene: 3. This CDR3 contains 14 residues.

V usage is TRBV10-3 and J usage is TRBJ1-1; 9 positions agree with TRBD1. V lost 2 bases, J lost 2 bases, and 6 bases stayed unmatched. This CDR3 has 16 amino acids. Germline CDR1 is ENHRY and CDR2 is SYGVKD. CDR3: CAISEAGQGLNTEAFF. In nucleotides, the CDR3 is TGTGCCATCAGTGAGGCGGGACAGGGACTTAACACTGAAGCTTTCTTT.

This clonotype has a count of ten or more. This sequence joins TRBV20-1 and TRBJ1-3; 8 nucleotides line up with TRBD1. CDR3 length: 14 residues. CDR1 and CDR2 (germline): DFQATT, SNEGSKA (reference sequence). V dropped 6 bases and J dropped 0; count of bases not matched to a gene: 4. The CDR3 is CSAATGGSGNTIYF. The CDR3 nucleotides are TGCAGTGCGGCCACAGGGGGCTCTGGAAACACCATATATTTT.

This clonotype was recorded many times. V and J are TRBV14 and TRBJ2-7, with D perhaps TRBD2 (5 bases). V was cut by 1 base and J by 9 bases, with 25 bases left in between. Germline-derived CDR1 and CDR2 are SGHDN and FVKESK. The CDR3 runs to 17 residues. The CDR3 protein is CASSQVAGYGLVNGQYF. In DNA form, the CDR3 reads TGTGCCAGCAGCCAAGTTGCGGGTTACGGCCTGGTCAACGGGCAGTACTTC. Looking up the rest from reference TRBV14 and TRBJ2-7 gives the full variable domain: EAGVTQFPSHSVIEKGQTVTLRCDPISGHDNLYWYRRVMGKEIKFLLHFVKESKQDESGMPNNRFLAERTGGTYSTLKVQPAELEDSGVYFCASSQVAGYGLVNGQYFGPGTRLTVT.

This clonotype has more than one count but fewer than ten. The chain recombines TRBV5-4 with TRBJ1-4; D perhaps matches TRBD1 (6 bases). Per germline, CDR1 SGHNT and CDR2 YYREEE (reference sequence). The CDR3 consists of 16 residues. V lost 6 bases, J lost 0 bases, and 15 bases lay in between. In DNA form, the CDR3 reads TGTGCCAGCACTCGGGGCAGGGGTACAACTAATGAAAAACTGTTTTTT. Protein sequence: CASTRGRGTTNEKLFF.

About this clonotype: Given a much more abundant clone one base away, this may be a read error. The chain uses TRBV10-3 and TRBJ1-3; D might be TRBD1 (5 bases). Germline CDR1 reads ENHRY; CDR2 reads SYGVKD. V lost 11 bases and J 3 bases, leaving 20 bases between the germline ends. The CDR3 runs to 15 residues. The CDR3 DNA follows: TGTGCCGGCAGTTACCGCGGGACTTATGGAAACACCATATATTTT. Its protein is CAGSYRGTYGNTIYF.

The chain links TRBV20-1 to TRBJ2-5, with 9 bases aligning to TRBD2. The CDR3 covers 15 residues. V shed 6 bases and J 7 bases; nucleotides not matched to a gene: 15. The germline V gene has CDR1 DFQATT and CDR2 SNEGSKA (reference sequence). CDR3 in amino acids: CSAYVGREGAGTQYF. The CDR3 DNA reads as TGCAGTGCCTACGTTGGGCGGGAGGGCGCTGGGACCCAGTACTTC.

In this sample, this clonotype turned up many times. This chain uses TRBV19 with TRBJ2-7, with D possibly TRBD1 on 6 matching bases. Germline assignment: CDR1 LNHDA and CDR2 SQIVND (reference sequence). The CDR3 has 14 amino acids. Trimming removed 6 bases at V and 2 bases at J, with 14 bases between. CDR3: CASRPRRDTYEQYF. As DNA, the CDR3 is TGTGCCAGTAGGCCAAGACGGGACACCTACGAGCAGTACTTC.

This clonotype has a count of ten or more. The chain's CDR3 is CASARETGNTGELFF. CDR3 DNA: TGTGCCAGCGCGAGGGAGACAGGGAACACCGGGGAGCTGTTTTTT. This rearrangement joins TRBV25-1 to TRBJ2-2; D perhaps matches TRBD1 (6 bases). This CDR3 is 15 amino acids long. V was clipped by 8 bases and J by 1 base, with 14 bases between them. CDR1 is MGHDK and CDR2 is SYGVNS in the germline V gene.